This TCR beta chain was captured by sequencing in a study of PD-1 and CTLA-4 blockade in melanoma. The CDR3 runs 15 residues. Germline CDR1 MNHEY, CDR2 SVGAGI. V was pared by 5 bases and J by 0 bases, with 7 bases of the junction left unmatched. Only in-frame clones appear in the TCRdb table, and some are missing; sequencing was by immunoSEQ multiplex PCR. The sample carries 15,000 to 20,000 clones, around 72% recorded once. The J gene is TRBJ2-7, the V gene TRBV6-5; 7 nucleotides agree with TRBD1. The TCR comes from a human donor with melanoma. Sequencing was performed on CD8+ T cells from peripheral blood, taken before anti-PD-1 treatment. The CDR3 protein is CASSKIGQDSYEQYF. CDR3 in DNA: TGTGCCAGCAGTAAAATCGGACAGGACTCCTACGAGCAGTACTTC.